Listed here are 21 T cell receptor beta chains from one sample, sequenced in a study of radiotherapy plus CTLA-4 blockade in lung cancer (dated by TCRdb to 2017 to 2018). Libraries were built with the immunoSEQ multiplex PCR assay. TCRdb carries this immuneACCESS record with in-frame sequences only. Its versions omit some clonotypes, under half of them owing to an unresolved V gene in the studies checked, with the rest unexplained. The table for this sample lists 56,000 or so clones; around 80% of them were counted only once. The ten largest clones add up to over 15% of the sample. The sample here was peripheral blood, taken from a patient treated with radiotherapy plus ipilimumab. These receptors originate from a human donor with non-small cell lung cancer who had a complete response to radiotherapy plus ipilimumab.

The V gene is TRBV6-1, the J gene TRBJ1-3, with TRBD1 matching 8 bases. The J segment lost 2 bases and the V segment lost 3 bases, leaving 3 bases of the junction unmatched. Germline CDR1 reads MNHNS; CDR2 reads SASEGT. The CDR3 is made up of 15 amino acids. The CDR3 DNA reads as TGTGCCAGCAGTGAGACGACAGGGGCTGGAAACACCATATATTTT. This translates into CASSETTGAGNTIYF.

This clone showed up just once. CDR3 sequence: CASSPRYDPGLADYYNEQFF. DNA for the CDR3: TGTGCCAGCAGTCCCCGCTACGATCCTGGACTAGCGGATTACTACAATGAGCAGTTCTTC. This rearrangement joins TRBV27 to TRBJ2-1; 10 positions agree with TRBD2. V trimming: 5 bases; J trimming: 3 bases; junction bases outside the gene matches: 19. CDR1 and CDR2 (germline): MNHEY, SMNVEV (reference sequence). This CDR3 contains 20 residues.

The chain is built from TRBV6-1 and TRBJ1-1; the match to TRBD1 covers 8 bases. The CDR3 totals 14 residues. Per germline, CDR1 MNHNS and CDR2 SASEGT. The V segment lost 5 bases and the J segment 1 base; nucleotides outside the gene matches: 3. The CDR3 DNA reads as TGTGCCAGCAGTACCGACAGGGGGAACACTGAAGCTTTCTTT. Translation gives CASSTDRGNTEAFF.

This clone was seen a handful of times. Other DNA sequences in this specimen translate into the identical CDR3. J is TRBJ1-1 and V is TRBV19, with D maybe TRBD1 (5 bases). The V end lost 6 bases, the J end lost 0 bases, and 8 bases lay between the germline ends. This CDR3 spans 13 amino acids. Germline V gives CDR1 LNHDA, CDR2 SQIVND (reference sequence). The CDR3 reads CASSDRLNTEAFF. The CDR3 DNA is TGTGCCAGTAGCGACAGACTGAACACTGAAGCTTTCTTT.

This sequence joins TRBV5-4 and TRBJ1-2, with a tentative D call TRBD1 (6 bases). The CDR3 is made up of 15 amino acids. Germline assignment: CDR1 SGHNT and CDR2 YYREEE (reference sequence). V was clipped by 2 bases and J by 1 base, with 12 bases between them. CDR3 nucleotides: TGTGCCAGCAGCTTACCGACAGGACTTAACTATGGCTACACCTTC. It yields the protein CASSLPTGLNYGYTF.

The chain employs TRBV7-2 and TRBJ2-2, with TRBD1 matching over 9 bases. Per germline, CDR1 SGHTA and CDR2 FQGNSA. With 1 base clipped from V and 4 bases from J, the junction kept 1 base outside the gene matches. The length of the CDR3 is 15 residues. The CDR3 coding sequence is TGTGCCAGCAGCTTAGGACAGGGGGTCACCGGGGAGCTGTTTTTT. Translating it yields CASSLGQGVTGELFF.

The chain joins TRBV7-2 to TRBJ2-4, with D uncertain. The V and J ends lost 1 base and 0 bases respectively, with 7 bases between them. The CDR3 is 15 amino acids. Looked up from germline, CDR1 is SGHTA and CDR2 is FQGNSA. Here the CDR3 reads CASSLGGLAKNIQYF. The CDR3 DNA follows: TGTGCCAGCAGCTTAGGAGGTCTAGCCAAAAACATTCAGTACTTC.

The genes are TRBV5-1 and TRBJ2-5; TRBD2 agrees at 9 bases. CDR3 size: 16 residues. V lost 0 bases to trimming and J lost 2 bases; unmatched junction nucleotides: 5. Germline CDR1 SGHRS, CDR2 YFSETQ. CDR3 sequence: CASSLGAGGRQETQYF. Here the CDR3 DNA reads TGCGCCAGCAGCTTGGGGGCGGGGGGGCGGCAAGAGACCCAGTACTTC.

The rearrangement uses TRBV27 and TRBJ2-1; D unclear. This CDR3 has 15 amino acids. Germline V gives CDR1 MNHEY, CDR2 SMNVEV (reference sequence). Trimming pared 2 bases from V and 0 bases from J, leaving 8 bases between. The CDR3 protein is CASSLGTNSYNEQFF. In DNA form, the CDR3 reads TGTGCCAGCAGTTTAGGCACGAACTCCTACAATGAGCAGTTCTTC.

The J gene is TRBJ2-5, the V gene TRBV5-4; no clear D. This CDR3 is 15 amino acids long. With 4 bases removed from V and 3 bases from J, the gap between germline ends came to 16 bases. Germline loops: CDR1 SGHNT, CDR2 YYREEE (reference sequence). The CDR3 spells CASSPSELSEETQYF. The CDR3 DNA follows: TGTGCCAGCAGCCCATCGGAGTTAAGTGAAGAGACCCAGTACTTC.

The chain has TRBV6-4 and TRBJ1-6, with a tentative D call TRBD1 (6 bases). The CDR3 loop spans 19 amino acids. Trimming shortened V by 3 bases and J by 4 bases, and 22 bases separated the two germline ends. Germline lookup yields CDR1 MRHNA and CDR2 SNTAGT. The chain's CDR3 is CASSEISGTPRGYNSPLHF. CDR3 coding DNA: TGTGCCAGCAGTGAGATCTCGGGCACTCCTAGGGGGTATAATTCACCCCTCCACTTT.

The J gene is TRBJ1-4, the V gene TRBV7-2, with 9 bases aligning to TRBD1. The V gene's germline CDR1 is SGHTA and CDR2 FQGNSA. The CDR3 extends over 16 amino acids. The V segment lost 5 bases and the J segment 8 bases; nucleotides outside the gene matches: 12. The DNA of the CDR3 is TGTGCCAGCAGCCCACGGGTCGGGACAGGGAAGGAAAAACTGTTTTTT. The encoded protein is CASSPRVGTGKEKLFF.

The chain couples TRBV6-5 to TRBJ2-6; possible D gene TRBD2, 5 bases. The CDR3 length is 16 residues. The germline V gene encodes CDR1 MNHEY and CDR2 SVGAGI. V lost 2 bases to trimming and J lost 4 bases, with 12 bases between them. The CDR3 DNA reads TGTGCCAGCAGTTACCAGCCCCCGGGAGGGGCCAACGTCCTGACTTTC. Amino acids: CASSYQPPGGANVLTF.

The chain links TRBV6-5 to TRBJ1-5, with no clear D. The CDR3 totals 14 residues. Germline assignment: CDR1 MNHEY and CDR2 SVGAGI. The V end was cut by 5 bases, the J end by 2 bases, with 10 bases between. DNA for the CDR3: TGTGCCAGCAGTCCTAGAGATGGCAATCAGCCCCAGCATTTT. Amino acids: CASSPRDGNQPQHF.

The CDR3 bases are TGTGCCAGCAGCTTGGGAAGGGGCTATGGCTACACCTTC. It translates to CASSLGRGYGYTF. The chain has TRBV5-6 and TRBJ1-2; a weak D match, TRBD1 (5 bases). V was shortened by 0 bases and J by 4 bases, with 7 bases between the two germline ends. In germline, CDR1 is SGHDT, CDR2 YYEEEE. CDR3 length equals 13 residues.

The rearrangement links TRBV7-2 to TRBJ2-5, with D possibly being TRBD1 (6 bases). The CDR3 has 15 amino acids. The V gene lost 1 base and the J gene lost 3 bases, with 12 bases spanning the gap. CDR1 and CDR2 from the germline V gene are SGHTA and FQGNSA. CDR3 amino acids: CASSLGGRTEETQYF. The DNA of the CDR3 is TGTGCCAGCAGCTTAGGGGGGCGGACTGAAGAGACCCAGTACTTC.

This clone showed up just a few times. The chain couples TRBV19 to TRBJ2-7; 8 nucleotides align to TRBD1. After removal of 6 bases from V and 0 bases from J, the junction contained 7 bases not matched to a gene. There are 15 residues in the CDR3. Germline V gene sequence: CDR1 LNHDA, CDR2 SQIVND (reference sequence). CDR3 in amino acids: CASSDRQGSSYEQYF. CDR3 bases: TGTGCCAGTAGCGACCGACAGGGGAGCTCCTACGAGCAGTACTTC.

This chain links TRBV27 with TRBJ1-1; TRBD1 might be the D (6 bases). In germline, CDR1 is MNHEY, CDR2 SMNVEV (reference sequence). The V end lost 2 bases, the J end lost 4 bases, and 11 bases lay between the germline ends. The CDR3 has 14 residues. The CDR3 coding sequence is TGTGCCAGCAGTTTACGGGGGGCCGGCACTGAAGCTTTCTTT. Amino acids: CASSLRGAGTEAFF.

The chain couples TRBV5-1 to TRBJ2-7, with 12 bases lining up with TRBD2. Germline V gene data show CDR1 as SGHRS and CDR2 as YFSETQ. This CDR3 is 15 amino acids long. V trimming: 4 bases; J trimming: 3 bases; junction bases outside the gene matches: 5. CDR3 DNA sequence: TGCGCCAGCAGCCTGACTAGCGGGAGCTTCTACGAGCAGTACTTC. Amino acids: CASSLTSGSFYEQYF.

This chain links TRBV14 with TRBJ1-1; D unclear. Germline V gene data show CDR1 as SGHDN and CDR2 as FVKESK. Between the trimmed V and J ends, which lost 1 base and 4 bases, there was a span of 7 bases. This CDR3 has 13 residues. CDR3 nucleotide sequence: TGTGCCAGCAGCCAAGGTACGGGCACTGAAGCTTTCTTT. The encoded protein is CASSQGTGTEAFF.

This clone has only one observation. The chain links TRBV28 to TRBJ2-5; TRBD1 agrees at 8 bases. The J call may not be correct, given that the DNA end is closer to TRBJ2-7. The germline V gene encodes CDR1 MDHEN and CDR2 SYDVKM. This CDR3 region has 14 residues. This CDR3 reads CATEPPGQVHEQYF. CDR3 sequence (DNA): TGTGCCACCGAACCTCCGGGACAGGTCCACGAGCAGTACTTC.